The rows below give T cell receptor beta chains drawn from one sample of a study of vaccination and CD4 T cells after COVID-19. TCRdb passed the PCR reads through MiXCR, listing each CDR3 protein once. This repertoire shows roughly 20,000 distinct CDR3 sequences, 40% to 45% found once; its top ten account for 2.5% to 3%. These receptors have no identified antigens. Sequences were derived from CD4+ T cells from blood, cultured in vitro, sampled after SARS-CoV-2 vaccination. The receptors stem from a human donor who had recovered from COVID-19. The CDR3 runs from the conserved cysteine through the conserved F or W. D genes are given only for firm matches. Some rows mark clone size as missing; the rest say once, few, many or name a class of expanded clone.

d_gene: NA
j_gene: TRBJ2-7
abundance: NA
v_gene: TRBV6-1
CDR3aa: CASSRPDFYEQYF
CDR3nt: TGTGCCAGCAGTCGCCCGGACTTTTACGAGCAGTACTTC

d_gene: TRBD1
j_gene: TRBJ1-5
abundance: NA
v_gene: TRBV15
CDR3aa: CATSRGGTGGISAQHF
CDR3nt: TGTGCCACCAGCAGAGGCGGGACAGGGGGGATTTCGGCCCAGCATTTT

d_gene: NA
j_gene: TRBJ2-3
abundance: once
v_gene: TRBV19
CDR3aa: CASSSSPGDTQYF
CDR3nt: TGTGCCAGTAGTAGCAGTCCCGGGGATACGCAGTATTTT

d_gene: NA
j_gene: TRBJ2-3
abundance: few
v_gene: TRBV6-1
CDR3aa: CASSEGFSDTQYF
CDR3nt: TGTGCCAGCAGTGAGGGGTTCTCAGATACGCAGTATTTT

d_gene: TRBD2
j_gene: TRBJ2-1
abundance: NA
v_gene: TRBV7-2
CDR3aa: CASSPGAGEGDEQFF
CDR3nt: TGTGCCAGCAGCCCCGGCGCGGGAGAAGGCGATGAGCAGTTCTTC

d_gene: NA
j_gene: TRBJ1-1
abundance: NA
v_gene: TRBV4-2
CDR3aa: CASSQGSSRVFLTEAFF
CDR3nt: TGTGCCAGCAGCCAAGGGTCGAGTCGGGTATTCCTAACTGAAGCTTTCTTT

d_gene: NA
j_gene: TRBJ2-7
abundance: few
v_gene: TRBV7-2
CDR3aa: CASSLGGIRYEQYF
CDR3nt: TGTGCCAGCAGCTTAGGTGGTATTCGGTACGAGCAGTACTTC

d_gene: NA
j_gene: TRBJ1-1
abundance: NA
v_gene: TRBV6-5
CDR3aa: CASSSRRGATEAFF
CDR3nt: TGTGCCAGCAGTTCCAGACGGGGGGCTACTGAAGCTTTCTTT

d_gene: NA
j_gene: TRBJ1-2
abundance: NA
v_gene: TRBV6-2/TRBV6-3
CDR3aa: CASSHSVVMEIYGYTF
CDR3nt: TGTGCCAGCAGTCATAGCGTAGTCATGGAGATCTACGGCTACACCTTC

d_gene: NA
j_gene: TRBJ2-1
abundance: once
v_gene: TRBV2
CDR3aa: CASRGQSNEQFF
CDR3nt: TGTGCCAGCAGGGGCCAGTCCAATGAGCAGTTCTTC

d_gene: NA
j_gene: TRBJ1-2
abundance: NA
v_gene: TRBV6-1
CDR3aa: CAEGEWGVENYGYTF
CDR3nt: TGTGCCGAAGGGGAATGGGGGGTTGAGAACTATGGCTACACCTTC

d_gene: NA
j_gene: TRBJ2-3
abundance: NA
v_gene: TRBV7-2
CDR3aa: CASSLDSGPTDTQYF
CDR3nt: TGTGCCAGCAGCTTAGACTCGGGACCTACGGATACGCAGTATTTT

d_gene: NA
j_gene: TRBJ2-1
abundance: NA
v_gene: TRBV6-2/TRBV6-3
CDR3aa: CASSRLVGTYNEQFF
CDR3nt: TGTGCCAGCAGTCGACTAGTGGGAACTTACAATGAGCAGTTCTTC

d_gene: NA
j_gene: TRBJ2-1
abundance: once
v_gene: TRBV10-1
CDR3aa: CASSESAGLQFF
CDR3nt: TGCGCCAGCAGTGAGTCTGCGGGACTGCAGTTCTTC

d_gene: NA
j_gene: TRBJ2-7
abundance: NA
v_gene: TRBV29-1
CDR3aa: CSVSDIGMAYEQYF
CDR3nt: TGCAGCGTATCCGACATAGGGATGGCCTACGAGCAGTACTTC

d_gene: NA
j_gene: TRBJ2-4
abundance: NA
v_gene: TRBV6-2/TRBV6-3
CDR3aa: CASSLGVGVRNIQYF
CDR3nt: TGTGCCAGCAGTTTAGGGGTCGGGGTTCGAAACATTCAGTACTTC

d_gene: NA
j_gene: TRBJ2-7
abundance: NA
v_gene: TRBV6-5
CDR3aa: CASSYSWSGSHSYEQYF
CDR3nt: TGTGCCAGCAGTTACTCCTGGTCCGGGTCTCATTCCTACGAGCAGTACTTC

d_gene: NA
j_gene: TRBJ1-2
abundance: once
v_gene: TRBV11-2
CDR3aa: CASSGGQYGYTF
CDR3nt: TGTGCCAGCAGCGGAGGACAGTATGGCTACACCTTC

d_gene: NA
j_gene: TRBJ2-2
abundance: NA
v_gene: TRBV20-1
CDR3aa: CSASRTAGELFF
CDR3nt: TGCAGTGCTAGTCGGACGGCCGGGGAGCTGTTTTTT

d_gene: NA
j_gene: TRBJ1-1
abundance: once
v_gene: TRBV5-4
CDR3aa: CASSLASGLGGAFF
CDR3nt: TGTGCCAGCAGCTTGGCGTCAGGGTTAGGAGGAGCTTTCTTT

d_gene: NA
j_gene: TRBJ1-2
abundance: NA
v_gene: TRBV4-2
CDR3aa: CASSQDRSGGYGYTF
CDR3nt: TGTGCCAGCAGCCAAGATCGGTCCGGTGGCTATGGCTACACCTTC

d_gene: NA
j_gene: TRBJ1-1
abundance: few
v_gene: TRBV5-6
CDR3aa: CASSLNRRPGAEAFF
CDR3nt: TGTGCCAGCAGCTTGAATAGGCGGCCCGGGGCTGAAGCTTTCTTT

d_gene: NA
j_gene: TRBJ1-5
abundance: few
v_gene: TRBV6-1
CDR3aa: CASNLFAEQPQHF
CDR3nt: TGTGCCAGCAATCTCTTCGCGGAACAGCCCCAGCATTTT